This section outlines one T cell receptor beta chain sequence together with its context. The antigen it binds to is not known. Base qualities are not at hand, and no much larger clone is one base apart. CDR1 SGHVS and CDR2 FQNEAQ are derived from the germline V gene. Cut back by 6 bases and 8 bases, the V and J ends lie 14 bases apart. The CDR3 contains 13 residues, cysteine and phenylalanine counted. The entry retains the CDR3 DNA only, 39 bases that are in frame from base 1. Participants in the prospective study were aged roughly 18 to 100 years, lived in over 20 United States geographic areas, and enrolled through a virtual design. Cohort assignment in the prospective study relied on participant-reported clinical history from a screening survey and a study questionnaire. In the prospective study, whole blood, serum and a nasopharyngeal or oropharyngeal swab were collected from each participant by mobile phlebotomists. Additional blood draws and questionnaires over a 2-month period could optionally be provided by prospective study participants. Before DNA extraction, blood samples from the prospective study were shipped at room temperature or frozen.

This entry comes from a study of blood T cell repertoires in COVID-19 (dated by TCRdb to 2020 to 2022). Looking at the study overall: Samples from collaborators originated in the United States, Italy and Spain and spanned both the acute and convalescent phases of COVID-19. The prospective study material was composed of cDNA or gDNA derived from T cells, B-cell-depleted T cells, or PBMCs. Subjects who had been exposed to COVID-19, were actively infected with it, or had recovered from it provided the deeply sampled blood TCRbeta repertoires that made up the dataset. The repertoires were released in a freely available public database meant as a resource for research on the immune response to SARS-CoV-2. The samples were drawn from two sources: the first 160 participants of the ongoing ImmuneRACE study, and 1,200 or so subjects contributed by 6 global collaborators. Sample metadata almost always included a de-identified subject ID, COVID-19 status, age in years and sex. Where HLA class I and class II types were available, the types were taken from metadata supplied by the sample provider, not from assay-based typing.

Overall results and qualifications from the work: Clinical and demographic metadata were provided uncurated, with the amount varying by source and participant.

TCRbeta CDR3 regions were amplified from genomic DNA by means of the immunoSEQ Assay, a bias-controlled multiplex PCR. The paper's processing steps were these. The number of nucleated cells in each sample was estimated by amplification of reference gene primers within the assay. To quantify the absolute abundance of each unique TCRbeta CDR3 rearrangement, sequence reads were collapsed and filtered. For each sample, productive Simpson clonality was calculated as the square root of Simpson's diversity index across productive rearrangements. The clones in this table, taken by TCRdb from immuneACCESS, are in-frame only. Not every clone is retained; where verified, under half of the shortfall comes from an unresolved V gene, and the cause of the rest is unknown. V, J and clone size reflect that table, while D and trimming were determined from the DNA. The sample data list about 220,000 clones, and 70% to 85% of these were observed just once. Jointly, the top ten make up under 1.5% of the sample.

The sequence joins TRBV7-8 to TRBJ2-1; the D gene cannot be named for sure. This TCR derives from a woman aged 40-49 years with acute COVID-19. What was sequenced was PBMCs or T cells enriched from blood (not recorded which). The CDR3 sequence is CASSLGSWDEQFF. The base sequence is TGTGCCAGCAGTCTCGGGTCGTGGGATGAGCAGTTCTTC.